Below are 23 T cell receptor beta chains sequenced from a single sample in a study of T cell responses to AZD1222 COVID-19 vaccine. Only in-frame clones appear in the TCRdb table, and some are missing; sequencing was by immunoSEQ multiplex PCR. This sample has 90,000 to 120,000 clones, with roughly 90% found just once. The specimen was peripheral blood, collected on day 0 of AZD1222 vaccination. The receptor source for this set is an adult in good health.

The chain is built from TRBV4-3 and TRBJ1-2, with a weak D call TRBD1 (6 bases). Germline values: CDR1 LGHNA, CDR2 YSLEER. The CDR3 loop spans 13 amino acids. V lost 3 bases and J lost 7, with 12 bases in between. The CDR3 spells CASSHDRTRGYTF. The CDR3 DNA reads as TGCGCCAGCAGCCACGACAGGACTCGTGGCTACACCTTC.

This chain uses TRBV5-4 with TRBJ1-6; D remains unclear. The CDR3 runs to 14 residues. CDR1 and CDR2 from the germline V gene are SGHNT and YYREEE (reference sequence). V was cut by 0 bases and J by 7 bases, with 8 bases left in between. DNA for the CDR3: TGTGCCAGCAGCTTGGGTATGGGCAATTCACCCCTCCACTTT. Translation: CASSLGMGNSPLHF.

The J gene is TRBJ2-2, the V gene TRBV4-2, with TRBD2 matching 8 bases. This CDR3 contains 18 residues. The V gene end was trimmed by 0 bases and the J gene end by 6 bases; junction bases not matched to a gene: 12. Germline CDR1 LGHNA, CDR2 YNFKEQ. The CDR3: CASSQDTVTGGFAGELFF. CDR3 coding DNA: TGTGCCAGCAGCCAAGATACAGTGACGGGAGGGTTTGCCGGGGAGCTGTTTTTT.

The chain joins TRBV19 to TRBJ1-2; D may be TRBD1 (5 bases). This CDR3 is 12 amino acids long. V lost 7 bases to trimming and J lost 4 bases, with 10 bases between them. Germline CDR1 LNHDA, CDR2 SQIVND (reference sequence). The CDR3 bases are TGTGCCAGTAAGCAGGGCGGCTATGGCTACACCTTC. It specifies CASKQGGYGYTF.

The gene calls are TRBV4-3 and TRBJ1-2, with D perhaps TRBD1 (6 bases). This CDR3 has 12 amino acids. Trimming shortened V by 3 bases and J by 6 bases, and 8 bases separated the two germline ends. Germline assignment: CDR1 LGHNA and CDR2 YSLEER. The CDR3, as DNA: TGCGCCAGCAGCCAGAACAGGGATGGCTACACCTTC. Protein product: CASSQNRDGYTF.

V usage is TRBV4-2 and J usage is TRBJ1-3; weak D call: TRBD1 (6 bases). Looked up from germline, CDR1 is LGHNA and CDR2 is YNFKEQ. V was clipped by 4 bases and J by 0 bases, with 7 bases between them. The CDR3 spans 14 residues. CDR3 nucleotides: TGTGCCAGCAGCCTGACAGGCTCTGGAAACACCATATATTTT. This encodes CASSLTGSGNTIYF.

The chain is built from TRBV14 and TRBJ2-7; either TRBD1 or TRBD2 may supply D (5 bases each). Trimming took 1 base from V and 0 from J, leaving 16 bases between them. Germline assignment: CDR1 SGHDN and CDR2 FVKESK. CDR3 size: 17 residues. The CDR3, as DNA: TGTGCCAGCAGCCAAGGTCCCTCGGGGCCCTTCTCCTACGAGCAGTACTTC. This translates into CASSQGPSGPFSYEQYF.

The CDR3 region is CASRGYSNQPQHF. For the CDR3, the DNA is TGTGCCAGCAGGGGGTATAGCAATCAGCCCCAGCATTTT. The genes are TRBV25-1 and TRBJ1-5; D is uncertain. CDR1 and CDR2 (germline): MGHDK, SYGVNS. The CDR3 contains 13 residues. The V end was cut by 6 bases, the J end by 0 bases, with 6 bases between.

The chain joins TRBV15 to TRBJ1-4; D is ambiguous. The CDR3 is made up of 15 amino acids. Trimming took off 3 bases at V and 2 bases at J, with 10 bases between the two ends. The germline gives CDR1 LNHNV, CDR2 YYDKDF (reference sequence). DNA for the CDR3: TGTGCCACCAGCAGTGCCACCCGGACTAATGAAAAACTGTTTTTT. It yields the protein CATSSATRTNEKLFF. Using reference TRBV15 and TRBJ1-4 for the parts outside the CDR3, the full variable domain is DAMVIQNPRYQVTQFGKPVTLSCSQTLNHNVMYWYQQKSSQAPKLLFHYYDKDFNNEADTPDNFQSRRPNTSFCFLDIRSPGLGDTAMYLCATSSATRTNEKLFFGSGTQLSVL.

J is TRBJ1-5 and V is TRBV30, with D unresolved. Trimming removed 1 base at V and 5 bases at J, with 9 bases between. There are 13 residues in the CDR3. CDR1 and CDR2 from the germline V gene are GTSNPN and SVGIG (reference sequence). The CDR3 spells CAWSADGYQPQHF. CDR3 in DNA: TGTGCCTGGAGTGCCGATGGTTATCAGCCCCAGCATTTT.

The chain links TRBV5-1 to TRBJ1-6, with 8 bases lining up with TRBD1. J was trimmed by 6 bases and V by 7 bases; bases with no gene match: 6. The CDR3 runs to 14 residues. CDR1 is SGHRS, CDR2 YFSETQ, per germline. As DNA, the CDR3 is TGCGCCAGCCACCCGGGACAGGTTAATTCACCCCTCCACTTT. Protein product: CASHPGQVNSPLHF.

CDR3 in DNA: TGTGCCCGTAGTGAAGGGGGCGGAGAAAAACTGTTTTTT. Amino acid sequence: CARSEGGGEKLFF. The gene calls are TRBV30 and TRBJ1-4, with 7 bases aligning to TRBD1. The trim removed 8 bases at V and 8 bases at J, leaving 11 bases unmatched. The germline V gene has CDR1 GTSNPN and CDR2 SVGIG (reference sequence). The CDR3 is made up of 13 amino acids.

This clone has only a few counts. The gene calls are TRBV27 and TRBJ2-3; unclear D gene. There are 12 residues in the CDR3. Germline CDR1 and CDR2: MNHEY and SMNVEV (reference sequence). The V end lost 6 bases, the J end lost 5 bases, and 9 bases lay between the germline ends. The CDR3 loop is CASSQHRDTQYF. The DNA for the CDR3 is TGTGCCAGCAGCCAGCACAGAGATACGCAGTATTTT.

V is TRBV6-5 and J is TRBJ2-3; D may be TRBD1 (6 bases). The V end was cut by 6 bases, the J end by 2 bases, with 9 bases between. This CDR3 has 13 amino acids. Germline V gene data show CDR1 as MNHEY and CDR2 as SVGAGI. The CDR3 here is CASRGGYTDTQYF. The CDR3 region has the DNA TGTGCCAGCAGAGGGGGATACACAGATACGCAGTATTTT.

This sequence joins TRBV29-1 and TRBJ2-1; 8 positions match TRBD1. Germline V gene lookup returns CDR1 SQVTM and CDR2 ANQGSEA. With V trimmed by 4 bases and J by 12 bases, 8 bases remained unmatched. This CDR3 has 12 residues. DNA of the CDR3: TGCAGCGTTGCCCAGGGGGCGCCGTGGCAGTTCTTC. This codes for CSVAQGAPWQFF.

The V call is TRBV6-5, the J call TRBJ2-1; tentative D call: TRBD2 (6 bases). There are 15 residues in the CDR3. Trimming took 8 bases from V and 0 from J, leaving 14 bases between them. CDR1 and CDR2 (germline): MNHEY, SVGAGI. For the CDR3, the DNA is TGTGCCAGCTACCCTGGGACTCGCTCCTACAATGAGCAGTTCTTC. It yields the protein CASYPGTRSYNEQFF.

The chain is built from TRBV30 and TRBJ1-3, with 9 bases lining up with TRBD1. The germline CDR1 and CDR2 sequences are GTSNPN and SVGIG (reference sequence). The V and J ends lost 5 bases and 7 bases, in that order; junction bases with no gene match: 3. The CDR3 totals 12 residues. The CDR3 nucleotides read TGTGCCTGGGAACAGGGGGCTAACACCATATATTTT. Amino acid sequence: CAWEQGANTIYF. The variable domain in full, with the rest retrieved from reference TRBV30 and TRBJ1-3, is SQTIHQWPATLVQPVGSPLSLECTVEGTSNPNLYWYRQAAGRGLQLLFYSVGIGQISSEVPQNLSASRPQDRQFILSSKKLLLSDSGFYLCAWEQGANTIYFGEGSWLTVV.

The chain recombines TRBV6-5 with TRBJ1-1; D unclear. The CDR3 has 12 residues. Trimming removed 3 bases from V and 7 bases from J, with 9 bases in between. CDR1 and CDR2 (germline): MNHEY, SVGAGI. Here the CDR3 reads CASSYSAGEAFF. The CDR3 nucleotides read TGTGCCAGCAGTTATTCGGCAGGTGAAGCTTTCTTT.

The CDR3 sequence: CSASIGVSNQPQHF. DNA for the CDR3: TGCAGTGCTAGTATCGGGGTGAGCAATCAGCCCCAGCATTTT. The rearrangement links TRBV20-1 to TRBJ1-5; no firm D call. This CDR3 is built from 14 residues. The germline gives CDR1 DFQATT, CDR2 SNEGSKA (reference sequence). Deletions cut 3 bases from V and 1 base from J, with 10 bases between.

The chain carries TRBV3-1 (or the pseudogene TRBV3-2) and TRBJ2-2; D ambiguous. Germline assignment: CDR1 LGHDT and CDR2 YNNKEL (reference sequence). This CDR3 is built from 12 residues. V was shortened by 6 bases and J by 8 bases, with 10 bases between the two germline ends. The CDR3 DNA reads TGTGCCAGCAGTAGAAGGTCGGGGGAGCTGTTTTTT. Its protein is CASSRRSGELFF.

This chain connects TRBV14 to TRBJ2-1; TRBD2 agrees at 13 bases. The J segment lost 5 bases and the V segment lost 4 bases, leaving 8 bases of the junction unmatched. The CDR3 loop spans 17 amino acids. Per germline, CDR1 SGHDN and CDR2 FVKESK. The CDR3 loop reads CASSPGLAGVPNNEQFF. CDR3 in DNA: TGTGCCAGCAGCCCCGGACTAGCGGGAGTTCCCAACAATGAGCAGTTCTTC.

This chain connects TRBV7-9 to TRBJ2-7; 7 bases match TRBD1. Trimming took 3 bases from V and 5 from J; bases not matched to a gene: 7. The CDR3 is 14 amino acids. Germline CDR1 reads SEHNR; CDR2 reads FQNEAQ (reference sequence). CDR3 nucleotide sequence: TGTGCCAGCAGCTTGTCAGGGGGTTACGACGAGCAGTACTTC. Translation: CASSLSGGYDEQYF. Based on the CDR3 plus reference TRBV7-9 and TRBJ2-7, the full variable domain is DTGVSQNPRHKITKRGQNVTFRCDPISEHNRLYWYRQTLGQGPEFLTYFQNEAQLEKSRLLSDRFSAERPKGSFSTLEIQRTEQGDSAMYLCASSLSGGYDEQYFGPGTRLTVT.

J is TRBJ2-7 and V is TRBV6-1, with 13 bases fitting TRBD2. CDR3 length equals 17 residues. V shed 2 bases, J shed 2 bases, and the junction held 6 bases outside the gene matches. CDR1 MNHNS and CDR2 SASEGT come from the germline V gene. CDR3 in DNA: TGTGCCAGCAGTGAAACACCGGGACTAGCGGGAACCTACGAGCAGTACTTC. As protein: CASSETPGLAGTYEQYF.